One T cell receptor beta chain is described in this entry. The sample belongs to a study of blood T cell repertoires in COVID-19. Study details: PBMCs, B-cell-depleted T cells, or T cells were the source of the cDNA or gDNA that made up the material.

Profiling relied on immunoSEQ multiplex PCR, and the TCRdb table lists in-frame clones only, not all of them. The table includes roughly 59,000 clones, under 85% detected once. The CDR3 contains 13 residues. Looked up from germline, CDR1 is SEHNR and CDR2 is FQNEAQ (reference sequence). V lost 4 bases to trimming and J lost 1 base, with 7 bases between them. Sequencing input: peripheral blood. This sequence joins TRBV7-9 and TRBJ1-1; D call uncertain. The TCR comes from a woman of 80 years or more with acute or convalescent COVID-19. CDR3 nucleotide sequence: TGTGCCAGCAGCTCCCCCGGGAACACTGAAGCTTTCTTT. The encoded protein is CASSSPGNTEAFF.